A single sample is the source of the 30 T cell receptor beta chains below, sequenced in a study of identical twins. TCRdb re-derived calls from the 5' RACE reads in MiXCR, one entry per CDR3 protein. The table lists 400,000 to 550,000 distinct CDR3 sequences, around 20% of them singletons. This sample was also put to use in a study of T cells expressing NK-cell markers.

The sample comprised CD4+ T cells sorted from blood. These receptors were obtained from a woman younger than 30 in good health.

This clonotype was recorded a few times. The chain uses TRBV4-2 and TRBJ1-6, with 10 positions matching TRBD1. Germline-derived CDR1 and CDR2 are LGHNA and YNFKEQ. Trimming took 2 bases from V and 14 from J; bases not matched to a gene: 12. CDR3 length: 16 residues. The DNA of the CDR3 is TGTGCCAGCAGCCAAAAAGCCGGGACAGGGGCGGGCACCCTCCACTTT. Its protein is CASSQKAGTGAGTLHF.

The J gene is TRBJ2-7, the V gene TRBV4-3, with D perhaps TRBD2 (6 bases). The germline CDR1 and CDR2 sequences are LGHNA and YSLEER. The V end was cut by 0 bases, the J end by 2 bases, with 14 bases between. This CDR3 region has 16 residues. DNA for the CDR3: TGCGCCAGCAGCCAAGATCGTTTTGCGGGGACCTACGAGCAGTACTTC. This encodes CASSQDRFAGTYEQYF.

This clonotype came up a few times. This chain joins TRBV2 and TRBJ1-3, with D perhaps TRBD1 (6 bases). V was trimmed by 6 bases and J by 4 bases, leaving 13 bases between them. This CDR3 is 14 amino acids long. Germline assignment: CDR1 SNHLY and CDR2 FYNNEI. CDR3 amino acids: CASSQGTPGNTIYF. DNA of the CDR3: TGTGCCAGCAGCCAAGGGACACCAGGAAACACCATATATTTT. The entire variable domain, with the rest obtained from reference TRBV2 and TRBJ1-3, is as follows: EPEVTQTPSHQVTQMGQEVILRCVPISNHLYFYWYRQILGQKVEFLVSFYNNEISEKSEIFDDQFSVERPDGSNFTLKIRSTKLEDSAMYFCASSQGTPGNTIYFGEGSWLTVV.

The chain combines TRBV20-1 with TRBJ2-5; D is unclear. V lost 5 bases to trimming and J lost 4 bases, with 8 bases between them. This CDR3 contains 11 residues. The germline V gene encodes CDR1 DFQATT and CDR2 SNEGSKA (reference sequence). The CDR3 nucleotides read TGCAGTGCTCCCAGGCGAGAGACCCAGTACTTC. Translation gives CSAPRRETQYF.

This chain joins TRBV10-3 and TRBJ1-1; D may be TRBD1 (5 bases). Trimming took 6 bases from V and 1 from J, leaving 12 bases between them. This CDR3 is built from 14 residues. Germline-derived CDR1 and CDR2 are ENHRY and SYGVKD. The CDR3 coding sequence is TGTGCCATCAGAATTGACAGAACGAACACTGAAGCTTTCTTT. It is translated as CAIRIDRTNTEAFF.

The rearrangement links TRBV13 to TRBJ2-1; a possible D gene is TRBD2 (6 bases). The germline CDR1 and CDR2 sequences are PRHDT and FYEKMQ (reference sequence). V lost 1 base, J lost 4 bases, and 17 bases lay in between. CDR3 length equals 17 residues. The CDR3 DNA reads TGTGCCAGCAGCTTAGATTTGAGGCGGGGCCTTTACAATGAGCAGTTCTTC. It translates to CASSLDLRRGLYNEQFF.

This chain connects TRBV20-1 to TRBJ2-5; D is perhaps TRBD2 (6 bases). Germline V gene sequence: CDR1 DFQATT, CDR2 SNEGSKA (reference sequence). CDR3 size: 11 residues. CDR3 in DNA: TGCAGCGTATCAGGGAGGGAGACCCAGTACTTC. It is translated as CSVSGRETQYF.

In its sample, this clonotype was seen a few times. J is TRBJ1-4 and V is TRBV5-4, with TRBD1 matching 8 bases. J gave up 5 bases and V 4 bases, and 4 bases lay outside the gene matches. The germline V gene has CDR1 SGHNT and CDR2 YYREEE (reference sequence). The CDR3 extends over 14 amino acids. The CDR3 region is CASSLGTGNEKLFF. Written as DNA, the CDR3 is TGTGCCAGCAGCCTCGGGACAGGCAATGAAAAACTGTTTTTT.

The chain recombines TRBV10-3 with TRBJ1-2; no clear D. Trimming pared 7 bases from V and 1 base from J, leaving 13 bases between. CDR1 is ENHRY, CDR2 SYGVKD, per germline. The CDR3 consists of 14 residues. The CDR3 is CAITRETHNYGYTF. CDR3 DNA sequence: TGTGCCATCACAAGGGAGACCCATAACTATGGCTACACCTTC.

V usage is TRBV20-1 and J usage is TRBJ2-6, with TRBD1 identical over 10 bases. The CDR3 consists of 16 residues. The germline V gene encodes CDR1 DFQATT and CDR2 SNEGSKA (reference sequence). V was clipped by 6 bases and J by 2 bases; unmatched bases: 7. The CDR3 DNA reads TGCAGTGCCTCGGGACAGGGGCCTGCTGGGGCCAACGTCCTGACTTTC. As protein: CSASGQGPAGANVLTF.

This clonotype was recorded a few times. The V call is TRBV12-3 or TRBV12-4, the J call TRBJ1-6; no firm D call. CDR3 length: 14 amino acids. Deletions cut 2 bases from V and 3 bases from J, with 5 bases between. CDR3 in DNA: TGTGCCAGCAGTTTATCCCTCTATAATTCACCCCTCCACTTT. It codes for CASSLSLYNSPLHF.

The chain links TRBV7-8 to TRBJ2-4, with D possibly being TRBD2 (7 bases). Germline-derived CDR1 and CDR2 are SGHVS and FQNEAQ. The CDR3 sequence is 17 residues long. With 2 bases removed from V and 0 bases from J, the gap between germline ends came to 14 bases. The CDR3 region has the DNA TGTGCCAGCAGCTTAAGTCTGGGGGGGGCAGCCAAAAACATTCAGTACTTC. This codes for CASSLSLGGAAKNIQYF. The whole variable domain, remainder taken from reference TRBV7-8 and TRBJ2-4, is GAGVSQSPRYKVAKRGQDVALRCDPISGHVSLFWYQQALGQGPEFLTYFQNEAQLDKSGLPSDRFFAERPEGSVSTLKIQRTQQEDSAVYLCASSLSLGGAAKNIQYFGAGTRLSVL.

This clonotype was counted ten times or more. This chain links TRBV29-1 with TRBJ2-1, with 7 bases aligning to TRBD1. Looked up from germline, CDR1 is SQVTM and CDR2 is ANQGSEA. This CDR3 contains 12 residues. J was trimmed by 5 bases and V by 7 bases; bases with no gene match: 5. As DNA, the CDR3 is TGCAGCGATAAGACAGGGAACAATGAGCAGTTCTTC. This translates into CSDKTGNNEQFF.

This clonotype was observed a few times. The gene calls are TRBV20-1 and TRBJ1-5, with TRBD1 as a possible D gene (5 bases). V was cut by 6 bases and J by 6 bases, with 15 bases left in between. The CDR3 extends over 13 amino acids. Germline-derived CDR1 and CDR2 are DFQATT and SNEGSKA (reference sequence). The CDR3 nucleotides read TGCAGTGCCTTTAGGGGTCGGAGTCAGCCCCAGCATTTT. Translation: CSAFRGRSQPQHF.

The DNA for the CDR3 is TGCAGTGCGATCCCCGCTTTAGCGGGAGGGCCCTCTTGGCGCTACAATGAGCAGTTCTTC. Translating it yields CSAIPALAGGPSWRYNEQFF. V gene TRBV20-1 combines with J gene TRBJ2-1; the match to TRBD2 covers 11 bases. The trim removed 6 bases at V and 3 bases at J, leaving 22 bases unmatched. CDR3 size: 20 residues. From germline, CDR1 is DFQATT and CDR2 SNEGSKA (reference sequence).

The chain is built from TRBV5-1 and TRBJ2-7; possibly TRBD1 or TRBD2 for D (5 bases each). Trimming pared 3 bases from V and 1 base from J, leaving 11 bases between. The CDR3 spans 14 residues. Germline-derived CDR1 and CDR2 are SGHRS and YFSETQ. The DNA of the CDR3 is TGCGCCAGCAGCTGGGACGGGACGTCCTACGAGCAGTACTTC. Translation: CASSWDGTSYEQYF.

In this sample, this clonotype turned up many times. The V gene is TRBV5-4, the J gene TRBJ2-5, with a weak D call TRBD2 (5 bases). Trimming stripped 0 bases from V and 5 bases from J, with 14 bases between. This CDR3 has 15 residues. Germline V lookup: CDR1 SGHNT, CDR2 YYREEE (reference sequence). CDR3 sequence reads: CASSLDPSGSETQYF. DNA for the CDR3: TGTGCCAGCAGCTTGGATCCCTCGGGGTCGGAGACCCAGTACTTC. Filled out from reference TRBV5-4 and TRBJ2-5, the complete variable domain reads ETGVTQSPTHLIKTRGQQVTLRCSSQSGHNTVSWYQQALGQGPQFIFQYYREEENGRGNFPPRFSGLQFPNYSSELNVNALELDDSALYLCASSLDPSGSETQYFGPGTRLLVL.

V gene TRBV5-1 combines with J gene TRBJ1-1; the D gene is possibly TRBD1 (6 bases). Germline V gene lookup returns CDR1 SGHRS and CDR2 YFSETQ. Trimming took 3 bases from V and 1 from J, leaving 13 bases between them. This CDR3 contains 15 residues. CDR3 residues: CASSSDSLRNTEAFF. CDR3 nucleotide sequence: TGCGCCAGCAGCTCGGACAGCCTTAGGAACACTGAAGCTTTCTTT.

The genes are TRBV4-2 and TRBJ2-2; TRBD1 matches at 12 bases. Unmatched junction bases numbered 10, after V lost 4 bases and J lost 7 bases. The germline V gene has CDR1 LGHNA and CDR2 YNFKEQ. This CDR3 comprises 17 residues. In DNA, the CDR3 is TGTGCCAGCAGCCTAAACCCGGGACAGGGGGCATTCGGGGAGCTGTTTTTT. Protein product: CASSLNPGQGAFGELFF.

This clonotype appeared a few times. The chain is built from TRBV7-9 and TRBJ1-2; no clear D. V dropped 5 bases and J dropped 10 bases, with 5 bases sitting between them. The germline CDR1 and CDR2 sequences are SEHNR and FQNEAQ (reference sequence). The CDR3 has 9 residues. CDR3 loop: CASSAPYTF. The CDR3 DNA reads TGTGCCAGCAGCGCCCCCTACACCTTC.

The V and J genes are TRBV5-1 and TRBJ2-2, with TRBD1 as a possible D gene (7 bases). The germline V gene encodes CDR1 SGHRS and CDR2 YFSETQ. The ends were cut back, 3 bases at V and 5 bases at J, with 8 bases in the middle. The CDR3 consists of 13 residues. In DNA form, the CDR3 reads TGCGCCAGCAGCTCAGGGGGGACCGGGGAGCTGTTTTTT. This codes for CASSSGGTGELFF. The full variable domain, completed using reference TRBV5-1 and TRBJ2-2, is KAGVTQTPRYLIKTRGQQVTLSCSPISGHRSVSWYQQTPGQGLQFLFEYFSETQRNKGNFPGRFSGRQFSNSRSEMNVSTLELGDSALYLCASSSGGTGELFFGEGSRLTVL.

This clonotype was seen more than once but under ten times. In nucleotides, the CDR3 is TGTGCCAGCTCACCACAGGGGGCAACTGTCGGGGAGCTGTTTTTT. Translation gives CASSPQGATVGELFF. The chain links TRBV18 to TRBJ2-2, with TRBD1 matching 7 bases. Trimming cost V 1 base and J 7 bases; bases outside gene matches: 6. CDR3 size: 15 residues. Per the germline V gene, CDR1 is KGHSH and CDR2 is LQKENI.

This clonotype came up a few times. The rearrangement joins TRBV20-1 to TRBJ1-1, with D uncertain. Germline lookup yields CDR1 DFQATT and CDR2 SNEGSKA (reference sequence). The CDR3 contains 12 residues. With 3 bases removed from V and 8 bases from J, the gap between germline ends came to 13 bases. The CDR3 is CSASSGPAEAFF. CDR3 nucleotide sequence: TGCAGTGCTAGTTCTGGACCGGCCGAAGCTTTCTTT.

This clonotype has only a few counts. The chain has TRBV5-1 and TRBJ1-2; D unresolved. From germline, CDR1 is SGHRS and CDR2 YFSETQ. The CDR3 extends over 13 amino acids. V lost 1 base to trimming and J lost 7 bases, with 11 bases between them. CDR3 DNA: TGCGCCAGCAGCTTGACCAGCCCGGGTGGCTACACCTTC. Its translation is CASSLTSPGGYTF.

The CDR3 DNA reads as TGTGCCAGCCATACCAGGGCTAGCGGGGAGGGTGAGCAGTTCTTC. This codes for CASHTRASGEGEQFF. V is TRBV19 and J is TRBJ2-1; the match to TRBD2 covers 9 bases. The CDR3 spans 15 residues. The germline gives CDR1 LNHDA, CDR2 SQIVND (reference sequence). With V trimmed by 9 bases and J by 9 bases, 15 bases remained unmatched.

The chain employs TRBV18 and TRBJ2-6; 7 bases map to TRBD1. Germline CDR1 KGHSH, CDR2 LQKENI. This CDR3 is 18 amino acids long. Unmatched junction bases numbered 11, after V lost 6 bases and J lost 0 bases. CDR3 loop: CASSSTGFYNSGANVLTF. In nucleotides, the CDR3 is TGTGCCAGCTCGTCGACAGGGTTCTACAACTCTGGGGCCAACGTCCTGACTTTC.

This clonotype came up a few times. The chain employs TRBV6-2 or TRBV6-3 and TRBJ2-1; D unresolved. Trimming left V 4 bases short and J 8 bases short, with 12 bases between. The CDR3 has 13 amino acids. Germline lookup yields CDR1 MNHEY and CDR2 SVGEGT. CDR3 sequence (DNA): TGTGCCAGCAGTTCCCTACGGTTGTATGAGCAGTTCTTC. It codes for CASSSLRLYEQFF.

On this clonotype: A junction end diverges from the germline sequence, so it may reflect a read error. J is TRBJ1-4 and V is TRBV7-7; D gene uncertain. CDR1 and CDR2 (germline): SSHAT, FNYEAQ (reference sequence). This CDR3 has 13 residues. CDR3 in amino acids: CASSLDRDEKLFF. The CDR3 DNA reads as TGTGCTAGCAGCTTAGATCGGGATGAAAAACTGTTTTTT.

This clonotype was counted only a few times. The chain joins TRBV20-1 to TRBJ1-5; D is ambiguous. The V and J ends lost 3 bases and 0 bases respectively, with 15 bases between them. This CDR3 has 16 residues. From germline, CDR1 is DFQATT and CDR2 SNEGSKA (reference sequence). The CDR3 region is CSASNPKSDSNQPQHF. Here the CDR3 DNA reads TGCAGTGCTAGCAATCCGAAGTCAGATAGCAATCAGCCCCAGCATTTT.

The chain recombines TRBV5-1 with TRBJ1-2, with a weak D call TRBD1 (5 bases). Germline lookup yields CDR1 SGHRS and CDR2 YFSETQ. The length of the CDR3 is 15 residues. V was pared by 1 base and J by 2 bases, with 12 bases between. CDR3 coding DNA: TGCGCCAGCAGCTTGCGGGCGGGACCGAACTATGGCTACACCTTC. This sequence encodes CASSLRAGPNYGYTF.